Presented here are 12 T cell receptor beta chains from one specimen sequenced in a study of shared clonotypes between healthy human individuals. Profiling relied on immunoSEQ multiplex PCR, and the TCRdb table lists in-frame clones only, not all of them. Here the sample spans some 1.5 million clones, around 98% being singletons. Source material: naive CD4+ T cells sorted from blood. Subset specified: CD45RA+ positively selected. These receptors were collected from a man in his thirties or forties in good health.

The chain has TRBV7-9 and TRBJ2-1; D remains unclear. Germline CDR1 SEHNR, CDR2 FQNEAQ (reference sequence). The CDR3 spans 15 residues. V was pared by 6 bases and J by 6 bases, with 18 bases between. The CDR3 DNA is TGTGCCAGCAGTCTTCGACAAACGTCAATCAATGAGCAGTTCTTC. It is translated as CASSLRQTSINEQFF.

The rearrangement joins TRBV7-3 to TRBJ2-1; D is undetermined. CDR3 length equals 15 residues. Trimming removed 3 bases from V and 0 bases from J, with 9 bases in between. Per germline, CDR1 SGHTA and CDR2 FQGTGA. CDR3 nucleotide sequence: TGTGCCAGCAGCTTTGAAGCTCGCTCCTACAATGAGCAGTTCTTC. Its protein product is CASSFEARSYNEQFF.

V usage is TRBV5-1 and J usage is TRBJ2-5, with D possibly being TRBD2 (6 bases). This CDR3 comprises 15 residues. CDR1 is SGHRS, CDR2 YFSETQ, per germline. The ends were cut back, 4 bases at V and 1 base at J, with 14 bases in the middle. CDR3 in amino acids: CASSPIPGLQETQYF. In DNA form, the CDR3 reads TGCGCCAGCAGCCCCATCCCGGGACTCCAAGAGACCCAGTACTTC.

The chain is built from TRBV9 and TRBJ2-2, with a weak D call TRBD2 (5 bases). With 0 bases removed from V and 3 bases from J, the gap between germline ends came to 6 bases. CDR3 size: 14 residues. The germline V gene encodes CDR1 SGDLS and CDR2 YYNGEE. In DNA form, the CDR3 reads TGTGCCAGCAGCGTAGGGACTCACACCGGGGAGCTGTTTTTT. This sequence encodes CASSVGTHTGELFF.

The gene calls are TRBV28 and TRBJ1-3; D is perhaps TRBD1 (5 bases). V was trimmed by 4 bases and J by 3 bases, leaving 13 bases between them. This CDR3 comprises 15 residues. CDR1 and CDR2 (germline): MDHEN, SYDVKM. CDR3 coding DNA: TGTGCCAGCAGTTGGGCCACAGGAGGTGGAAACACCATATATTTT. This encodes CASSWATGGGNTIYF.

The chain carries TRBV28 and TRBJ1-2; 8 positions agree with TRBD1. Germline values: CDR1 MDHEN, CDR2 SYDVKM. The CDR3 length is 11 residues. Losses at the gene ends were 5 bases for V and 9 bases for J; bases not matched to a gene: 2. The DNA of the CDR3 is TGTGCCAGCAGTACCAGGGGGCGCTACACCTTC. Amino acid sequence: CASSTRGRYTF.

V and J are TRBV5-5 and TRBJ2-2; D remains unclear. V was shortened by 0 bases and J by 4 bases, with 7 bases between the two germline ends. The CDR3 covers 14 residues. CDR1 is SGHKS and CDR2 is YYEKEE in the germline V gene (reference sequence). This chain's CDR3 is CASSLVQFTGELFF. In DNA form, the CDR3 reads TGTGCCAGCAGCTTGGTGCAGTTCACCGGGGAGCTGTTTTTT.

The chain joins TRBV11-2 to TRBJ1-2; maybe TRBD1 (6 bases). The CDR3 covers 14 residues. Trimming shortened V by 2 bases and J by 4 bases, and 11 bases separated the two germline ends. CDR1 and CDR2 from the germline V gene are SGHAT and FQNNGV. CDR3 residues: CASSLQTGLYGYTF. CDR3 sequence (DNA): TGTGCCAGCAGCTTACAGACAGGACTCTATGGCTACACCTTC.

The V gene is TRBV9, the J gene TRBJ1-2; tentatively, D is TRBD1 (5 bases). The CDR3 sequence is 13 residues long. V lost 3 bases and J lost 5, with 11 bases in between. CDR1 and CDR2 (germline): SGDLS, YYNGEE. The CDR3 region is CASSDQDTYGYTF. The CDR3 DNA reads as TGTGCCAGCAGCGACCAGGACACGTATGGCTACACCTTC.

V usage is TRBV6-6 and J usage is TRBJ2-7; D not certain. CDR3 size: 14 residues. V lost 7 bases and J lost 4, with 17 bases in between. Per the germline V gene, CDR1 is MNHNY and CDR2 is SVGAGI (reference sequence). CDR3 in amino acids: CASKKVVGSYEQYF. The CDR3 DNA sequence: TGTGCCAGCAAGAAGGTGGTAGGTTCTTACGAGCAGTACTTC.

The chain couples TRBV5-1 to TRBJ2-2; D is unresolved. The V and J ends lost 1 base and 5 bases respectively, with 12 bases between them. This CDR3 is 15 amino acids long. Germline loops: CDR1 SGHRS, CDR2 YFSETQ. CDR3 amino acids: CASSLLREGTGELFF. CDR3 DNA: TGCGCCAGCAGCTTGCTTAGGGAAGGGACCGGGGAGCTGTTTTTT.

This chain connects TRBV18 to TRBJ2-7; maybe TRBD1 (7 bases). With 6 bases removed from V and 3 bases from J, the gap between germline ends came to 12 bases. Germline V gives CDR1 KGHSH, CDR2 LQKENI. CDR3 length equals 13 residues. CDR3 nucleotides: TGTGCCAGCTCGCGGGGACAGAACTACGAGCAGTACTTC. The encoded protein is CASSRGQNYEQYF. The full variable domain, completed using reference TRBV18 and TRBJ2-7, is NAGVMQNPRHLVRRRGQEARLRCSPMKGHSHVYWYRQLPEEGLKFMVYLQKENIIDESGMPKERFSAEFPKEGPSILRIQQVVRGDSAAYFCASSRGQNYEQYFGPGTRLTVT.